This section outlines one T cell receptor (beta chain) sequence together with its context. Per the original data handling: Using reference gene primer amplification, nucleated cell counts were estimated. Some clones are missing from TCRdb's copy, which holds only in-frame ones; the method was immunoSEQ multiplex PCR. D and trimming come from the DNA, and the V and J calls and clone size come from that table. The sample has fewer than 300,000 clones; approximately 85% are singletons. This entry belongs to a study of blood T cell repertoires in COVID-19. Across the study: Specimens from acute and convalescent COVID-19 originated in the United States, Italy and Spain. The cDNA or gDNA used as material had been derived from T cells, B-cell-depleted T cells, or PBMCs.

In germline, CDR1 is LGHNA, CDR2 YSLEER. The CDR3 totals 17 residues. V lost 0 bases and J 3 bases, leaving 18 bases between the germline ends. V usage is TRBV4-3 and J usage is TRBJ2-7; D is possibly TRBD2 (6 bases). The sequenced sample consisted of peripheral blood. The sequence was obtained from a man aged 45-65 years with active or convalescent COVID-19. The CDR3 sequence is CASSQDKLPGTYYEQYF. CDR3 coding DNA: TGCGCCAGCAGCCAAGATAAACTGCCCGGGACTTACTACGAGCAGTACTTC.